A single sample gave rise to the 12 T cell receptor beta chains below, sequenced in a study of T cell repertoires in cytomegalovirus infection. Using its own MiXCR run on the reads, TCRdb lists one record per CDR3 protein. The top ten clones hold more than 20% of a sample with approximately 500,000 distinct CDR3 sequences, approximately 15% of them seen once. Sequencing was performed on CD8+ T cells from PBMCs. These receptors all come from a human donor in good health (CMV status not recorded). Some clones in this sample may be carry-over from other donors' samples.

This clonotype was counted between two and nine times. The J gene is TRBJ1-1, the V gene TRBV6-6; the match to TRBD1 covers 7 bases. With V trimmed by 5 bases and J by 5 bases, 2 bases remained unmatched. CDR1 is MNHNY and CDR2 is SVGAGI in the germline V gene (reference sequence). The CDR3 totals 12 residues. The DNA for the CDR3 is TGTGCCAGCAGTAAGACAGGGACTGAAGCTTTCTTT. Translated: CASSKTGTEAFF.

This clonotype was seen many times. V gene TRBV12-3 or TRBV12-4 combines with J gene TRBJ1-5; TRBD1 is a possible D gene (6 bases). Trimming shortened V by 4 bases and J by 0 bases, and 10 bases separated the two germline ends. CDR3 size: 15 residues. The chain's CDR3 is CASSSTGTSNQPQHF. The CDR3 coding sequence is TGTGCCAGCAGTTCCACAGGGACTAGCAATCAGCCCCAGCATTTT.

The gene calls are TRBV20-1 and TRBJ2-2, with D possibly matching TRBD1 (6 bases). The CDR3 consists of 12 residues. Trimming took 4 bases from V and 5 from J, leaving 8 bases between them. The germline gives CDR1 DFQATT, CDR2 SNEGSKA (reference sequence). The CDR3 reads CSANQGTGELFF. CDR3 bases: TGCAGTGCTAATCAGGGGACCGGGGAGCTGTTTTTT.

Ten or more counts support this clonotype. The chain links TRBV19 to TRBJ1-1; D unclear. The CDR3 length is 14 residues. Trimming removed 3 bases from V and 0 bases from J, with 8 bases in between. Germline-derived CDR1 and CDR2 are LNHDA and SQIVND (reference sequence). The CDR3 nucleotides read TGTGCCAGTAGTATCTTAGCAGTGAACACTGAAGCTTTCTTT. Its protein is CASSILAVNTEAFF.

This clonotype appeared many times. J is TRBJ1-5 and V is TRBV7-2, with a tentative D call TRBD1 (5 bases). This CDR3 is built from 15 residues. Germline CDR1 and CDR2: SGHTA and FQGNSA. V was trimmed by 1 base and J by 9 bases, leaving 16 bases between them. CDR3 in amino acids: CASSLVWQGGAPQHF. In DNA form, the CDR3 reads TGTGCCAGCAGCTTAGTCTGGCAGGGAGGGGCGCCCCAGCATTTT.

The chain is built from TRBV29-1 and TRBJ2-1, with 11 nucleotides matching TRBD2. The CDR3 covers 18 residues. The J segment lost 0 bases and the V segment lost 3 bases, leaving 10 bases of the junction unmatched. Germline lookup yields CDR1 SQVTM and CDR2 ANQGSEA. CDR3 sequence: CSVEGTSGRPSSYNEQFF. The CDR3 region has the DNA TGCAGCGTTGAGGGGACTAGCGGTAGACCTAGCTCCTACAATGAGCAGTTCTTC.

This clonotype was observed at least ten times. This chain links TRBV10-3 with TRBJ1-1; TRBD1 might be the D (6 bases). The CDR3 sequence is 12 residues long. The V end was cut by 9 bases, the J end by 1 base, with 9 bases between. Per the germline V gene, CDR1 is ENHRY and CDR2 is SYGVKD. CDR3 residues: CAISQGNTEAFF. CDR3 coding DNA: TGTGCCATTTCACAGGGGAACACTGAAGCTTTCTTT.

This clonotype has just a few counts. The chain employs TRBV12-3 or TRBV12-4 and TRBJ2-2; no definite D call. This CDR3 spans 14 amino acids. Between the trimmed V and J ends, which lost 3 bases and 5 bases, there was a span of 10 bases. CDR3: CASSFPVGTGELFF. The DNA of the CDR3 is TGTGCCAGCAGTTTTCCAGTGGGGACCGGGGAGCTGTTTTTT.

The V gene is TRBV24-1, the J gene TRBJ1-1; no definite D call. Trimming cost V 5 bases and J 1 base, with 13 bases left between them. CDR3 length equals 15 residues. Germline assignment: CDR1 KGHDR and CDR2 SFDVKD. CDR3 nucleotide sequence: TGTGCCACCAGTGGTCCCCAAGAAGGGAACACTGAAGCTTTCTTT. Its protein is CATSGPQEGNTEAFF.

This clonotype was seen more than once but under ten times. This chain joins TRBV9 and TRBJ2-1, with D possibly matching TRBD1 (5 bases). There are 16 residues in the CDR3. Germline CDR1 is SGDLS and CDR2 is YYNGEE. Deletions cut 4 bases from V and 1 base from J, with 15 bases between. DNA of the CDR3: TGTGCCAGCAGCCCTCCCCGGACAACGTCCTACAATGAGCAGTTCTTC. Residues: CASSPPRTTSYNEQFF.

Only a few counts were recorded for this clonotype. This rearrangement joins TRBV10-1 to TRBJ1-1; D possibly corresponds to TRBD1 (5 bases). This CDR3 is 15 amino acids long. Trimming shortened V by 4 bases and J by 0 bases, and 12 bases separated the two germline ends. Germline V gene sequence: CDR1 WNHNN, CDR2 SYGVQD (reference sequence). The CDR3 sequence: CASSGQRTMNTEAFF. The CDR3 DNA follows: TGCGCCAGCAGTGGACAGCGTACTATGAACACTGAAGCTTTCTTT.

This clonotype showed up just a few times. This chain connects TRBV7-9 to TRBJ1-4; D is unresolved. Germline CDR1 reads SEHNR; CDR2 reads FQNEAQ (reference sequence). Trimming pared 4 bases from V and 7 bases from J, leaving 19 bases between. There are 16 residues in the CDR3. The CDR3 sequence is CASSSGSRRRSEKLFF. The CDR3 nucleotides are TGTGCCAGCAGCTCAGGTTCGAGGAGGCGGAGTGAAAAACTGTTTTTT.